This TCR beta chain was recorded in a study of control samples from healthy donors and cancer patients. Measured with immunoSEQ multiplex PCR; TCRdb has only the in-frame clones, and not every one. The profile covers roughly 100,000 clones, with 92% appearing a single time and around 2.3% taken by the ten largest. The CDR3 has 15 amino acids. Trimming cost V 4 bases and J 1 base, with 14 bases left between them. Germline V gene sequence: CDR1 SGHDT, CDR2 YYEEEE. This chain uses TRBV5-6 with TRBJ1-1; tentatively, D is TRBD1 (5 bases). The clonotype originates from a woman aged 18-35 years in good health. Sequenced input: blood. CDR3 in amino acids: CASSGGTSWNTEAFF. The CDR3 DNA follows: TGTGCCAGCAGCGGTGGGACGTCCTGGAACACTGAAGCTTTCTTT.